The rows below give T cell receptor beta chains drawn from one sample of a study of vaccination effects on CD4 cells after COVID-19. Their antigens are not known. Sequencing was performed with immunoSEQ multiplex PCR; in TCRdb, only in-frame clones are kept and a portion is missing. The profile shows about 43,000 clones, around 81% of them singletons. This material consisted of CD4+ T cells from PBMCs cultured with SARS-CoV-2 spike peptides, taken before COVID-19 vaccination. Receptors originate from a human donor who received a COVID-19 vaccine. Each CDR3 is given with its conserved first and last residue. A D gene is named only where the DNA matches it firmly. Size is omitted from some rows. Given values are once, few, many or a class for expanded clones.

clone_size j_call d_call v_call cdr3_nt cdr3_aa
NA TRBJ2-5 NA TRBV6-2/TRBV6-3 TGTGCCAGCAGTTACGTGACAGGAAGGGAGACCCAGTACTTC CASSYVTGRETQYF
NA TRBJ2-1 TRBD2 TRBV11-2 TGTGCCAGCAGCTTCACACTAGCGGGGGGCCCCAATGAGCAGTTCTTC CASSFTLAGGPNEQFF
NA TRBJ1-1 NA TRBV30 TGTGCCTGCAACTCGGGGTTGAGGGTGAACACTGAAGCTTTCTTT CACNSGLRVNTEAFF
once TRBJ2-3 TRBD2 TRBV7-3 TGTGCCAGCCGGGGGGGCGGGGGCACAGATACGCAGTATTTT CASRGGGGTDTQYF
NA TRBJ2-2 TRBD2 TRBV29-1 TGCAGCGTTGTTGACACCCTACTAGCGGGGGGGCCCGGGGAGCTGTTTTTT CSVVDTLLAGGPGELFF
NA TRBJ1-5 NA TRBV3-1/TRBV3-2 TGTGCCAGCAGCCGAGGGGACAATCAGCCCCAGCATTTT CASSRGDNQPQHF
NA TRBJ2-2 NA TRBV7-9 TGTGCCAGCAGCTTAGTTGGCAACACCGGGGAGCTGTTTTTT CASSLVGNTGELFF
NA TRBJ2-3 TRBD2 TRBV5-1 TGCGCCAGCAGCATAAGCGGGGGGTCAGATACGCAGTATTTT CASSISGGSDTQYF
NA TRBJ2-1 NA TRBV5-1 TGCGCCAGCAGCTTGGTTATCAATGAGCAGTTCTTC CASSLVINEQFF
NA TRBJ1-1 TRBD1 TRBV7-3 TGTGCCAGCAGCTTAACAGGGGGCAACACTGAAGCTTTCTTT CASSLTGGNTEAFF
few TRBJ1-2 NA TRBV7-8 TGTGCCAGCAGCGACCGGGACCCGGGGAACTATGGCTACACCTTC CASSDRDPGNYGYTF
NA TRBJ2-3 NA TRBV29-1 TGCAGCGTTACTAGGTCGGGGGCACCTGCAGATACGCAGTATTTT CSVTRSGAPADTQYF
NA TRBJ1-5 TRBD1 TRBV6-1 TGTGCCAGCAGTGCTGCGACAGGGATCCTCAATCAGCCCCAGCATTTT CASSAATGILNQPQHF
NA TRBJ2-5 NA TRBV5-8 TGTGCCAGCCCGGGGGAGACCCAGTACTTC CASPGETQYF
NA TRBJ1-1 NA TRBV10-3 TGTGCCATCAGTCCCAATGGGGGGAGAAACACTGAAGCTTTCTTT CAISPNGGRNTEAFF
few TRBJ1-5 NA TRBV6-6 TGTGCCACCACCCGGGACGATAGCAATCAGCCCCAGCATTTT CATTRDDSNQPQHF
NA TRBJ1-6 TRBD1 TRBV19 TGTGCCAGTAAACGGAATACCGGGACAGGGAATTCACCCCTCCACTTT CASKRNTGTGNSPLHF
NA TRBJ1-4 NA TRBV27 TGTGCCAGCAGTCTAGGACAGTTTCGGACTAATGAAAAACTGTTTTTT CASSLGQFRTNEKLFF
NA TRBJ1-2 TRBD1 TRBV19 TGTGCCAGTAGTATAGTTGCGGGACAGGGGAACTATGGCTACACCTTC CASSIVAGQGNYGYTF
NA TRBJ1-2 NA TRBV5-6 TGTGCCAGCAGCTTTTCGACGGAGTCAGCTAACTATGGCTACACCTTC CASSFSTESANYGYTF
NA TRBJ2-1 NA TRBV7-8 TGTGCCAGCAGCTTAGGAAATGAGCAGTTCTTC CASSLGNEQFF
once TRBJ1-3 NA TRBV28 TGTGCCAGCAGTTTGCGGCAGAGAAACACCATATATTTT CASSLRQRNTIYF
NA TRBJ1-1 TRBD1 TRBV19 TGTGCCAGTCAGGGGGCTTGGGGTGCTTTCTTT CASQGAWGAFF
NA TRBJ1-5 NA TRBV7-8 TGTGCCAGCAGCCCCAGAAGGCAGGGAAGAAGCAATCAGCCCCAGCATTTT CASSPRRQGRSNQPQHF
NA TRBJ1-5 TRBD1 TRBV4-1 TGCGCCAGCAGCCAAGGGGGGCCCCAGGGGGGGGGCAATCAGCCCCAGCATTTT CASSQGGPQGGGNQPQHF
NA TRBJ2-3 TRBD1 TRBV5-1 TGCGCCAGCAGCTTTCGAGGGGACAGCCCTTTAGTAGATACGCAGTATTTT CASSFRGDSPLVDTQYF
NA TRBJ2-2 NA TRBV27 TGTGCCAGCACTCTAAGTTCCGGAGCGAGCACCGGGGAGCTGTTTTTT CASTLSSGASTGELFF
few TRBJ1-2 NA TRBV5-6 TGTGCCAGCAGCTTGGGCCAGAATTCCAACTATGGCTACACCTTC CASSLGQNSNYGYTF
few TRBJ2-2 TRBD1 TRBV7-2 TGTGCCAGCAGCTTACGGACAGGATACACCGGGGAGCTGTTTTTT CASSLRTGYTGELFF